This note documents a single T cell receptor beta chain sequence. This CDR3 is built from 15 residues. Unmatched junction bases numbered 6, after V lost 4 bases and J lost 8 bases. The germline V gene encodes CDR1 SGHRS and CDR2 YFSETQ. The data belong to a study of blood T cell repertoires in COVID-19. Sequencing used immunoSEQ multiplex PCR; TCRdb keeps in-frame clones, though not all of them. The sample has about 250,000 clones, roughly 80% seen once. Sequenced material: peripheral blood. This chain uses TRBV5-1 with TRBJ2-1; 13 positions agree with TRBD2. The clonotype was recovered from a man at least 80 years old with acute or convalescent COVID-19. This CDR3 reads CASSPGLAGVDEQFF. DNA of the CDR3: TGCGCCAGCAGCCCCGGACTAGCGGGGGTTGATGAGCAGTTCTTC. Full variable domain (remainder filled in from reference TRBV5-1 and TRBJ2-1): KAGVTQTPRYLIKTRGQQVTLSCSPISGHRSVSWYQQTPGQGLQFLFEYFSETQRNKGNFPGRFSGRQFSNSRSEMNVSTLELGDSALYLCASSPGLAGVDEQFFGPGTRLTVL.